The source of this T cell receptor (beta chain) is a study of OX40 agonist ivuxolimab in advanced cancers. Study context: Earlier treatment with anti-PD-1, anti-PD-L1 or anti-CTLA-4 was permitted, and less than 50% had received some.

Assay used: immunoSEQ multiplex PCR; TCRdb lists only in-frame clones, some missing. The sample carries 77,000 or so clones, just over 90% recorded once. Germline-derived CDR1 and CDR2 are LNHDA and SQIVND (reference sequence). The CDR3 length is 18 residues. V was pared by 4 bases and J by 0 bases, with 8 bases of the junction left unmatched. The material was CD4+ or CD8+ T cells sorted from blood, obtained in a trial of the OX40 agonist ivuxolimab. The receptor was isolated from an adult with an advanced solid tumor such as melanoma, head and neck, liver or kidney cancer. The rearrangement joins TRBV19 to TRBJ2-2, with 10 bases lining up with TRBD2. CDR3 DNA: TGTGCCAGTAGTAGGGTGGTAGCGGGGGGCGCGAACACCGGGGAGCTGTTTTTT. Its translation: CASSRVVAGGANTGELFF.